This TCR beta chain was captured by sequencing in a study of blood T cell repertoires in COVID-19. Study at large: T cells, B-cell-depleted T cells, or PBMCs provided the cDNA or gDNA that served as material.

Original methodology: Reference gene primer amplification gave nucleated cell count estimates. This table comes from immunoSEQ multiplex PCR, and its TCRdb copy is limited to in-frame clones, with some not included. V, J and clone size are those of that table, while D and trimming were read from the DNA. The sample has approximately 170,000 clones; under 80% are singletons. The sample consisted of peripheral blood. The source is a woman of 80 years or more with acute or convalescent COVID-19.

The CDR3 region has the DNA TGTGCCATACGACTAGCGGGAATGCGAGAGCAGTACTTC. Translation: CAIRLAGMREQYF. The chain couples TRBV15 to TRBJ2-7, with 11 bases identical to TRBD2. V lost 10 bases and J lost 7; bases outside the gene matches: 9. Per germline, CDR1 LNHNV and CDR2 YYDKDF (reference sequence). This CDR3 is built from 13 residues.